Listed here are 14 T cell receptor beta chains from one sample, sequenced in a study of identical twins (dated by TCRdb to between 2015 and 2016). Libraries came from 5' RACE. The instrument was an Illumina HiSeq 2000. The raw public data were reprocessed by TCRdb itself: fastp quality trimming at Q25, MiXCR clonotype calling, in-frame beta chains only. Merged by CDR3 protein, the rows form single entries marked with the most common genes and DNA. This sample comprises roughly 1,500,000 distinct CDR3 sequences, around 29% of them detected only once. The top ten hold over 0.25% of the sample. Sequencing input: cord blood. These receptors all stem from a newborn girl in good health.

The chain has TRBV5-7 and TRBJ2-3, with TRBD2 identical over 12 bases. TRBV5-7 is given ORF status, its function remaining uncertain. This CDR3 is 17 amino acids long. V was clipped by 1 base and J by 0 bases; unmatched bases: 3. CDR3 protein: CASSLLGTSGSTDTQYF. In nucleotides, the CDR3 is TGTGCCAGCAGCTTGCTCGGGACTAGCGGGAGCACAGATACGCAGTATTTT.

The gene calls are TRBV11-1 and TRBJ1-1, with D uncertain. The CDR3 loop spans 15 amino acids. Trimming stripped 3 bases from V and 0 bases from J, with 11 bases between. Germline lookup yields CDR1 SGHAT and CDR2 FQDESV (reference sequence). This chain's CDR3 is CASSFGRRVNTEAFF. The CDR3 bases are TGTGCCAGCAGCTTTGGGAGACGGGTGAACACTGAAGCTTTCTTT.

The chain carries TRBV4-1 and TRBJ2-1; D uncertain. The J call could be wrong; TRBJ2-7 is a better fit for the DNA end. CDR1 and CDR2 from the germline V gene are MGHRA and YSYEKL. The CDR3 contains 14 residues. CDR3 DNA: TGCGCCAGCAGCCAAGTTACAGAGTACAATGAGCAGTACTTC. Amino acid sequence: CASSQVTEYNEQYF.

The CDR3 DNA follows: TGTGCCAGCAGCTTAAAGTACAGGCAAGAGACCCAGTACTTC. This gives the protein CASSLKYRQETQYF. V gene TRBV7-8 combines with J gene TRBJ2-5; the D gene is possibly TRBD1 (5 bases). CDR3 size: 14 residues. Trimming took off 2 bases at V and 2 bases at J, with 9 bases between the two ends. In germline, CDR1 is SGHVS, CDR2 FQNEAQ.

The V and J genes are TRBV11-2 and TRBJ1-1; TRBD1 is a possible D gene (5 bases). Germline V lookup: CDR1 SGHAT, CDR2 FQNNGV. Trimming removed 6 bases from V and 10 bases from J, with 15 bases in between. The CDR3 is 12 residues long. The DNA of the CDR3 is TGTGCCAGCAGGCAAGTGGGAGGGGTAGCTTTCTTT. Translating it yields CASRQVGGVAFF.

This clonotype was counted only a few times. The chain employs TRBV24-1 and TRBJ2-1; TRBD1 might be the D (5 bases). The germline V gene has CDR1 KGHDR and CDR2 SFDVKD. Trimming removed 3 bases from V and 0 bases from J, with 11 bases in between. The CDR3 consists of 16 residues. Here the CDR3 reads CATSDPFRASYNEQFF. The CDR3 nucleotides are TGTGCCACCAGTGATCCCTTCAGGGCCTCCTACAATGAGCAGTTCTTC.

The rearrangement links TRBV7-2 to TRBJ2-1, with 7 bases aligning to TRBD1. J was trimmed by 5 bases and V by 6 bases; bases with no gene match: 7. There are 14 residues in the CDR3. The germline gives CDR1 SGHTA, CDR2 FQGNSA. The CDR3 here is CASSLGQKNNEQFF. The CDR3 bases are TGTGCCAGCAGTCTGGGACAGAAGAACAATGAGCAGTTCTTC. The full variable domain, with the rest looked up from reference TRBV7-2 and TRBJ2-1, is GAGVSQSPSNKVTEKGKDVELRCDPISGHTALYWYRQSLGQGLEFLIYFQGNSAPDKSGLPSDRFSAERTGGSVSTLTIQRTQQEDSAVYLCASSLGQKNNEQFFGPGTRLTVL.

This chain links TRBV5-1 with TRBJ1-1, with 7 bases identical to TRBD1. Unmatched junction bases numbered 13, after V lost 4 bases and J lost 4 bases. Germline V gene lookup returns CDR1 SGHRS and CDR2 YFSETQ. The CDR3 covers 16 residues. In DNA, the CDR3 is TGCGCCAGCAGCCATTATATAACAGGGGTGGGCACTGAAGCTTTCTTT. It codes for CASSHYITGVGTEAFF.

This clonotype has only a few counts. The chain employs TRBV5-1 and TRBJ2-4; D is tentatively TRBD1 or TRBD2 (5 bases each). The J call may not be correct, given that the DNA end is closer to TRBJ2-7. The CDR3 contains 15 residues. The germline V gene has CDR1 SGHRS and CDR2 YFSETQ. CDR3 protein: CASSQGTDPEYEQYF. CDR3 sequence (DNA): TGCGCCAGCAGTCAAGGGACCGATCCTGAGTACGAGCAGTACTTC.

In its sample, this clonotype was seen a few times. The rearrangement uses TRBV20-1 and TRBJ2-3, with 7 bases identical to TRBD2. V lost 6 bases to trimming and J lost 3 bases; unmatched junction nucleotides: 9. The length of the CDR3 is 14 residues. Germline CDR1 is DFQATT and CDR2 is SNEGSKA (reference sequence). The chain's CDR3 is CSAAGEGLTDTQYF. The CDR3 DNA sequence: TGCAGTGCCGCCGGAGAGGGACTAACAGATACGCAGTATTTT.

This clonotype was seen many times. The rearrangement links TRBV7-9 to TRBJ1-2; no clear D gene. Germline CDR1 reads SEHNR; CDR2 reads FQNEAQ (reference sequence). Trimming pared 1 base from V and 5 bases from J, leaving 8 bases between. The CDR3 has 13 residues. The CDR3 DNA is TGTGCCAGCAGCTTAGACGCCGGGTATGGCTACACCTTC. Translation: CASSLDAGYGYTF.

This clonotype appeared many times. V usage is TRBV27 and J usage is TRBJ1-2; a possible D gene is TRBD1 (5 bases). Germline CDR1 and CDR2: MNHEY and SMNVEV (reference sequence). With 1 base removed from V and 2 bases from J, the gap between germline ends came to 8 bases. This CDR3 region has 14 residues. CDR3 in amino acids: CASSLYPGNYGYTF. The CDR3 bases are TGTGCCAGCAGTTTATATCCAGGGAACTATGGCTACACCTTC.

J is TRBJ1-1 and V is TRBV2; TRBD1 might be the D (6 bases). The V end lost 11 bases, the J end lost 0 bases, and 19 bases lay between the germline ends. Germline V lookup: CDR1 SNHLY, CDR2 FYNNEI. This CDR3 is 15 amino acids long. The CDR3: CALQRTAPLNTEAFF. The CDR3 DNA is TGTGCCTTACAGAGGACAGCACCTTTGAACACTGAAGCTTTCTTT.

The V gene is TRBV5-1, the J gene TRBJ2-4; possible D gene TRBD1, 7 bases. The J call may be in error: the DNA end matches TRBJ2-7 better. Germline V gene data show CDR1 as SGHRS and CDR2 as YFSETQ. CDR3 size: 14 residues. Here the CDR3 reads CASSAYRGGYEQYF. For the CDR3, the DNA is TGCGCCAGCAGCGCCTACAGGGGAGGCTACGAGCAGTACTTC.